This T cell receptor (beta chain) was obtained from a study of cytomegalovirus exposure and HLA in healthy donors. As for the study in general: Caucasian-associated ancestry cluster membership applied to less than 85% of 398 genotyped donors.

The CDR3 is 12 amino acids. Germline V lookup: CDR1 MNHEY, CDR2 SVGAGI. Between the trimmed V and J ends, which lost 7 bases and 9 bases, there was a span of 15 bases. Vbeta (60) and Jbeta (13) primers were used in the PCR. The protocol was immunoSEQ multiplex PCR, while the TCRdb copy is restricted to in-frame clones and leaves out a portion. Counted here are about 190,000 clones, around 80% occurring once; the ten biggest clones make up 1.5% to 2%. Worth noting for this clone: The antigen remains unidentified.

Study-wide results and limits: The availability of immune exposure information extended only to CMV serostatus.

The sequenced material came from PBMCs. The chain has TRBV6-5 and TRBJ1-2, with D possibly matching TRBD1 (6 bases). The receptor's source is a young man in good health and CMV-seronegative. This CDR3 is CASIGQWDRYTF. In nucleotides, the CDR3 is TGTGCCAGCATCGGACAGTGGGATCGCTACACCTTC.